These 14 T cell receptor beta chains were sequenced from one sample in a study of cytomegalovirus exposure and HLA in healthy donors. PCR used 60 Vbeta primers and 13 Jbeta primers. The data were produced by immunoSEQ multiplex PCR, yet TCRdb's version contains in-frame clones alone and is incomplete. The repertoire holds roughly 130,000 clones, around 79% seen once, with approximately 0.9% in the top ten. Sequenced input: PBMCs. These receptors originate from a young man in good health and CMV-seronegative.

This chain links TRBV25-1 with TRBJ2-4; weak D call: TRBD1 (6 bases). V was trimmed by 3 bases and J by 6 bases, leaving 6 bases between them. Germline loops: CDR1 MGHDK, CDR2 SYGVNS. The CDR3 is made up of 12 amino acids. The CDR3 here is CASSDRGNIQYF. Here the CDR3 DNA reads TGTGCCAGCAGTGACAGGGGAAACATTCAGTACTTC.

The rearrangement links TRBV7-9 to TRBJ1-6; the match to TRBD1 covers 8 bases. CDR1 is SEHNR, CDR2 FQNEAQ, per germline (reference sequence). The CDR3 is 17 residues long. V dropped 5 bases and J dropped 2; count of bases not matched to a gene: 8. Here the CDR3 DNA reads TGTGCCAGCAGCGCGGACAGGGTTCAGCCCTATAATTCACCCCTCCACTTT. It is translated as CASSADRVQPYNSPLHF.

The chain uses TRBV11-2 and TRBJ1-4; TRBD1 matches at 7 bases. V lost 5 bases to trimming and J lost 0 bases; unmatched junction nucleotides: 9. The CDR3 loop spans 17 amino acids. Per the germline V gene, CDR1 is SGHAT and CDR2 is FQNNGV. As DNA, the CDR3 is TGTGCCAGCAGCCCAACAGGGGAAGGGGCAACTAATGAAAAACTGTTTTTT. It specifies CASSPTGEGATNEKLFF.

The chain recombines TRBV5-1 with TRBJ1-1; weak D call: TRBD1 (5 bases). The CDR3 runs 14 residues. Germline assignment: CDR1 SGHRS and CDR2 YFSETQ. V was clipped by 0 bases and J by 5 bases, with 11 bases between them. In nucleotides, the CDR3 is TGCGCCAGCAGCTTGGACAGGTTGGGGACTGAAGCTTTCTTT. Translated, it gives CASSLDRLGTEAFF. Full variable domain (remainder filled in from reference TRBV5-1 and TRBJ1-1): KAGVTQTPRYLIKTRGQQVTLSCSPISGHRSVSWYQQTPGQGLQFLFEYFSETQRNKGNFPGRFSGRQFSNSRSEMNVSTLELGDSALYLCASSLDRLGTEAFFGQGTRLTVV.

The DNA for the CDR3 is TGCAGCGTTGATGGCTTGAGGGCGGGGGGTAGCACAGATACGCAGTATTTT. Translating gives CSVDGLRAGGSTDTQYF. The V and J genes are TRBV29-1 and TRBJ2-3; TRBD2 matches 8 bases. Germline V gene data show CDR1 as SQVTM and CDR2 as ANQGSEA. V lost 3 bases to trimming and J lost 0 bases; unmatched junction nucleotides: 11. CDR3 length equals 17 residues.

The chain combines TRBV19 with TRBJ1-2; TRBD1 aligns across 7 bases. This CDR3 has 13 amino acids. Germline values: CDR1 LNHDA, CDR2 SQIVND (reference sequence). The V gene end was trimmed by 6 bases and the J gene end by 1 base; junction bases not matched to a gene: 2. CDR3 residues: CASRRDSNYGYTF. The CDR3 nucleotides are TGTGCCAGTAGACGGGACAGTAACTATGGCTACACCTTC. The entire variable domain, with the rest obtained from reference TRBV19 and TRBJ1-2, is as follows: DGGITQSPKYLFRKEGQNVTLSCEQNLNHDAMYWYRQDPGQGLRLIYYSQIVNDFQKGDIAEGYSVSREKKESFPLTVTSAQKNPTAFYLCASRRDSNYGYTFGSGTRLTVV.

This chain connects TRBV4-3 to TRBJ1-5, with TRBD1 as a possible D gene (5 bases). The ends were cut back, 0 bases at V and 2 bases at J, with 11 bases in the middle. There are 16 residues in the CDR3. Germline V gene data show CDR1 as LGHNA and CDR2 as YSLEER. The CDR3 loop is CASSQDWPGGNQPQHF. CDR3 bases: TGCGCCAGCAGCCAAGATTGGCCGGGGGGCAATCAGCCCCAGCATTTT.

V and J are TRBV11-2 and TRBJ2-7, with 11 bases aligning to TRBD1. Germline CDR1 reads SGHAT; CDR2 reads FQNNGV. V dropped 3 bases and J dropped 4; count of bases not matched to a gene: 2. This CDR3 is built from 14 residues. DNA for the CDR3: TGTGCCAGCAGCTTGGGGACAGGGGGATACGAGCAGTACTTC. Translated, it gives CASSLGTGGYEQYF. Based on the CDR3 plus reference TRBV11-2 and TRBJ2-7, the full variable domain is EAGVAQSPRYKIIEKRQSVAFWCNPISGHATLYWYQQILGQGPKLLIQFQNNGVVDDSQLPKDRFSAERLKGVDSTLKIQPAKLEDSAVYLCASSLGTGGYEQYFGPGTRLTVT.

The chain is built from TRBV4-2 and TRBJ2-5, with 10 nucleotides matching TRBD2. This CDR3 is built from 15 residues. Losses at the gene ends were 4 bases for V and 4 bases for J; bases not matched to a gene: 6. From germline, CDR1 is LGHNA and CDR2 YNFKEQ. CDR3 sequence reads: CASSRKRGGLETQYF. As DNA, the CDR3 is TGTGCCAGCAGCCGAAAGCGGGGGGGCCTAGAGACCCAGTACTTC.

This chain uses TRBV2 with TRBJ1-4; TRBD1 matches 8 bases. The CDR3 totals 12 residues. V lost 6 bases, J lost 10 bases, and 4 bases stayed unmatched. Germline CDR1 and CDR2: SNHLY and FYNNEI. CDR3 bases: TGTGCCAGCAGCCTGCAGGGGGCAAAACTGTTTTTT. It specifies CASSLQGAKLFF. Variable domain in full (rest from reference TRBV2 and TRBJ1-4): EPEVTQTPSHQVTQMGQEVILRCVPISNHLYFYWYRQILGQKVEFLVSFYNNEISEKSEIFDDQFSVERPDGSNFTLKIRSTKLEDSAMYFCASSLQGAKLFFGSGTQLSVL.

The chain recombines TRBV4-2 with TRBJ2-5; the match to TRBD2 covers 15 bases. CDR1 is LGHNA, CDR2 YNFKEQ, per germline. CDR3 length equals 22 residues. The junction had 15 bases not matched to a gene; V was cut back by 0 bases and J by 1 base. The DNA of the CDR3 is TGTGCCAGCAGCCAAGATGGGGGGGCGGACTGGGGACTAGCGGGGGGCCAAGAGACCCAGTACTTC. Translating gives CASSQDGGADWGLAGGQETQYF.

CDR3 loop: CASSQENAGTGANVLTF. For the CDR3, the DNA is TGTGCCAGCAGCCAAGAAAACGCAGGGACTGGGGCCAACGTCCTGACTTTC. The gene calls are TRBV4-2 and TRBJ2-6; tentatively, D is TRBD1 (5 bases). The ends were cut back, 0 bases at V and 2 bases at J, with 11 bases in the middle. This CDR3 region has 17 residues. In germline, CDR1 is LGHNA, CDR2 YNFKEQ.

This chain links TRBV27 with TRBJ2-3, with D tentatively TRBD1 (6 bases). This CDR3 spans 17 amino acids. Trimming took off 3 bases at V and 5 bases at J, with 21 bases between the two ends. Germline assignment: CDR1 MNHEY and CDR2 SMNVEV (reference sequence). The CDR3: CASSFSAYYRAQDTQYF. The CDR3 DNA reads TGTGCCAGCAGTTTCTCCGCGTACTACAGGGCTCAAGATACGCAGTATTTT.

This rearrangement joins TRBV6-6 to TRBJ1-2, with 11 positions matching TRBD1. With V trimmed by 6 bases and J by 4 bases, 1 base remained unmatched. Germline CDR1 MNHNY, CDR2 SVGAGI (reference sequence). The CDR3 contains 13 residues. CDR3 sequence (DNA): TGTGCCAGCAGGGACAGGGGGCCCTATGGCTACACCTTC. Protein sequence: CASRDRGPYGYTF.